A selection of T cell receptor beta chains follows, all from one sample in a study of blood T cell repertoires in COVID-19. Libraries were prepared by immunoSEQ multiplex PCR; TCRdb keeps only in-frame clonotypes and omits some of them. Counted here are 170,000 or so clones, around 90% occurring once; the ten biggest clones make up less than 3.5%. The source material was peripheral blood. Receptors originate from a man aged 40-49 years with active or convalescent COVID-19. CDR3s include the opening cysteine and the closing phenylalanine or tryptophan. Fields, in order: V gene, D gene, clone size, J gene, CDR3 DNA, CDR3 protein. D genes are given only for firm matches. A clone size is listed for some rows: how often the clone was seen (once, few, many), or a class if it is expanded.

V: TRBV11-2
D: -
size: -
J: TRBJ2-3
DNA: TGTGCCAGCAGCTTAGGAGCTAGCAACACAGATACGCAGTATTTT
CDR3: CASSLGASNTDTQYF

V: TRBV5-8
D: -
size: -
J: TRBJ2-1
DNA: TGTGCCTCCCGGACAGCCGGGTATTTGGAGCAGTTCTTC
CDR3: CASRTAGYLEQFF

V: TRBV5-6
D: TRBD1
size: -
J: TRBJ2-3
DNA: TGTGCCAGCAGCCCCATCAGGGGGCTCAGCACAGATACGCAGTATTTT
CDR3: CASSPIRGLSTDTQYF

V: TRBV19
D: -
size: -
J: TRBJ1-5
DNA: TGTGCCAGTAGCTTCAGGGTTTATCAGCCCCAGCATTTT
CDR3: CASSFRVYQPQHF

V: TRBV9
D: TRBD1
size: -
J: TRBJ2-3
DNA: TGTGCCAGCAGCGCGGACAGGGGGCCAGATACGCAGTATTTT
CDR3: CASSADRGPDTQYF

V: TRBV28
D: -
size: -
J: TRBJ1-1
DNA: TGTGCCAGCAGTGGCAGAGGAACTGAAGCTTTCTTT
CDR3: CASSGRGTEAFF

V: TRBV30
D: TRBD1
size: -
J: TRBJ1-6
DNA: TGTGCCTGGAACAGGGGGCTTGATTCACCCCTCCACTTT
CDR3: CAWNRGLDSPLHF

V: TRBV10-3
D: -
size: -
J: TRBJ1-2
DNA: TGTGCCATCGTTGTTTCCTTGGATTGGAGGCGCTACACCTTC
CDR3: CAIVVSLDWRRYTF

V: TRBV7-8
D: -
size: once
J: TRBJ1-5
DNA: TGTGCCAGCAGCTTAGGCCAGGGAAATCAGCCCCAGCATTTT
CDR3: CASSLGQGNQPQHF

V: TRBV11-2
D: TRBD1
size: -
J: TRBJ1-2
DNA: TGTGCCAGCAGAGCCTCCAGGGGGAACTATGGCTACACCTTC
CDR3: CASRASRGNYGYTF

V: TRBV18
D: TRBD1
size: -
J: TRBJ1-3
DNA: TGTGCCAGCTCAGCGACAGGGTCCCTCGGAAACACCATATATTTT
CDR3: CASSATGSLGNTIYF

V: TRBV5-1
D: TRBD1
size: -
J: TRBJ2-1
DNA: TGCGCCAGCAGCTTGGAAGGGGACAGGGGATACAATGAGCAGTTCTTC
CDR3: CASSLEGDRGYNEQFF

V: TRBV29-1
D: -
size: few
J: TRBJ1-2
DNA: TGCAGCGGCAGGATGGGGGCCTATGGCTACACCTTC
CDR3: CSGRMGAYGYTF

V: TRBV10-2
D: -
size: -
J: TRBJ1-1
DNA: TGCGCCAGCAGGGAGGGCGGAACTGAAGCTTTCTTT
CDR3: CASREGGTEAFF

V: TRBV11-3
D: -
size: once
J: TRBJ2-7
DNA: TGTGCCAGCAGCTTGTACGCGAACTACGAGCAGTACTTC
CDR3: CASSLYANYEQYF

V: TRBV5-4
D: -
size: -
J: TRBJ2-3
DNA: TGTGCCAGCAGCTTGTTAGGAGGAAGCACAGATACGCAGTATTTT
CDR3: CASSLLGGSTDTQYF

V: TRBV19
D: -
size: -
J: TRBJ1-1
DNA: TGTGCCAGTAAACAGGCACCCACTGAAGCTTTCTTT
CDR3: CASKQAPTEAFF

V: TRBV3-1/TRBV3-2
D: -
size: -
J: TRBJ1-6
DNA: TGTGCCAGCCGCAAGGCGGATAATTCACCCCTCCACTTT
CDR3: CASRKADNSPLHF

V: TRBV15
D: -
size: -
J: TRBJ2-7
DNA: TGTGCCACCAGCAGGGGGGGATTACTTACTCCTCTCTTC
CDR3: CATSRGGLLTPLF

V: TRBV5-4
D: TRBD2
size: -
J: TRBJ2-1
DNA: TGTGCCAGCAGTCCCCCGGGACTAGGGAGACTAGACGGGCAGTTCTTC
CDR3: CASSPPGLGRLDGQFF

V: TRBV24-1
D: -
size: -
J: TRBJ1-5
DNA: TGTGCCACCAGAGGACAGCCTGGAGAGCCCCAGCATTTT
CDR3: CATRGQPGEPQHF

V: TRBV19
D: -
size: -
J: TRBJ2-2
DNA: TGTGCCAGTAGTATCCGCCGTGCGGGGAACACCGGGGAGCTGTTTTTT
CDR3: CASSIRRAGNTGELFF

V: TRBV5-6
D: TRBD1
size: -
J: TRBJ1-2
DNA: TGTGCCAGCAGCATCACAGGGGTTGGCTACACCTTC
CDR3: CASSITGVGYTF

V: TRBV6-5
D: -
size: -
J: TRBJ1-2
DNA: TGTGCCAGCAGTCGGACACTTAACTATGGCTACACCTTC
CDR3: CASSRTLNYGYTF

V: TRBV20-1
D: -
size: -
J: TRBJ2-5
DNA: TGCAGTGCCCTGGGCGAGACCCAGTACTTC
CDR3: CSALGETQYF

V: TRBV9
D: TRBD1
size: -
J: TRBJ2-2
DNA: TGTGCCAGCAGACGAGACAGGGGGCTTACCGGGGAGCTGTTTTTT
CDR3: CASRRDRGLTGELFF

V: TRBV18
D: -
size: once
J: TRBJ1-6
DNA: TGTGCCAGCTCACCAACAGGAGATTCACCCCTCCACTTT
CDR3: CASSPTGDSPLHF

V: TRBV5-4
D: -
size: -
J: TRBJ2-7
DNA: TGTGCCAGCAGCTTGCGGGACACCCCCTACGAGCAGTACTTC
CDR3: CASSLRDTPYEQYF

V: TRBV7-2
D: TRBD1
size: -
J: TRBJ1-1
DNA: TGTGCCAGCAGCACTTCTCCTTACAGGGGAACGAACACTGAAGCTTTCTTT
CDR3: CASSTSPYRGTNTEAFF

V: TRBV3-1/TRBV3-2
D: TRBD1
size: -
J: TRBJ2-2
DNA: TGTGCCAGCAGCGGACACAGGGGGTCCGACACCGGGGAGCTGTTTTTT
CDR3: CASSGHRGSDTGELFF

V: TRBV6-2/TRBV6-3
D: -
size: -
J: TRBJ1-4
DNA: TGTGCCAGCAGTTGGCTGGTTAATGAAAAACTGTTTTTT
CDR3: CASSWLVNEKLFF

V: TRBV9
D: -
size: -
J: TRBJ2-7
DNA: TGTGCCAGCAGCGTTCAGGGAGGCGGATACGAGCAGTACTTC
CDR3: CASSVQGGGYEQYF

V: TRBV5-8
D: TRBD1
size: -
J: TRBJ1-5
DNA: TGTGCCAGCAGCTTGGGACAGGGCCATACGGCGCCCCAGCATTTT
CDR3: CASSLGQGHTAPQHF

V: TRBV30
D: -
size: -
J: TRBJ2-6
DNA: TGTGCCTGGATGGGGCCCCCTGGGGCCAACGTCCTGACTTTC
CDR3: CAWMGPPGANVLTF

V: TRBV6-5
D: TRBD1
size: -
J: TRBJ2-7
DNA: TGTGCCAGCAGTCCCGACAGGGGTGTCTACGAGCAGTACTTC
CDR3: CASSPDRGVYEQYF

V: TRBV3-1/TRBV3-2
D: -
size: few
J: TRBJ2-7
DNA: TGTGCCAGCAGCCCTACCGGACTAATCTACGAGCAGTACTTC
CDR3: CASSPTGLIYEQYF

V: TRBV4-1
D: -
size: -
J: TRBJ1-5
DNA: TGCGCCAGCAGCCAAGATTCCGGGTTGCACAATCAGCCCCAGCATTTT
CDR3: CASSQDSGLHNQPQHF

V: TRBV7-3
D: -
size: -
J: TRBJ2-1
DNA: TGTGCCAGCAGCCACATCCTGGGGCCGTCCAATGAGCAGTTCTTC
CDR3: CASSHILGPSNEQFF

V: TRBV28
D: TRBD1
size: -
J: TRBJ1-2
DNA: TGTGCCAGCAGACCCGGGACAGCATCCTATGGCTACACCTTC
CDR3: CASRPGTASYGYTF

V: TRBV18
D: -
size: -
J: TRBJ1-6
DNA: TGTGCCAGCTCACCAGACCACGGCGGGGGTGCACCCCTCCACTTT
CDR3: CASSPDHGGGAPLHF

V: TRBV10-1
D: -
size: once
J: TRBJ1-2
DNA: TGCGCCAGCAGTGAGGCTGGCAGGGCCCACGGCTACACCTTC
CDR3: CASSEAGRAHGYTF

V: TRBV12-3/TRBV12-4
D: -
size: -
J: TRBJ1-5
DNA: TGTGCCAGCAGTTTTTTGGGCCAGCCCCAGCATTTT
CDR3: CASSFLGQPQHF

V: TRBV30
D: -
size: once
J: TRBJ2-5
DNA: TGTGCCTGTACAGATATGGGTTTCCAGTACTTC
CDR3: CACTDMGFQYF

V: TRBV9
D: TRBD1
size: -
J: TRBJ2-1
DNA: TGTGCCAGCAGCGTCGGGACAGGGTTGGACAATGAGCAGTTCTTC
CDR3: CASSVGTGLDNEQFF

V: TRBV3-1/TRBV3-2
D: -
size: -
J: TRBJ2-1
DNA: TGTGCCAGCAGCCAAGACCCCTGGAGGCAGTTCTTC
CDR3: CASSQDPWRQFF

V: TRBV14
D: -
size: -
J: TRBJ2-3
DNA: TGTGCCAGCAGCCCGCTCACTAGCACAGATACGCAGTATTTT
CDR3: CASSPLTSTDTQYF

V: TRBV14
D: TRBD2
size: -
J: TRBJ2-7
DNA: TGTGCCAGCTCCCGCGGGGGAGGCGAGCAGTACTTC
CDR3: CASSRGGGEQYF

V: TRBV5-6
D: -
size: -
J: TRBJ1-1
DNA: TGTGCCAGCAGCTTAGTTCGGGGGGCCGGCACTGAAGCTTTCTTT
CDR3: CASSLVRGAGTEAFF

V: TRBV5-1
D: -
size: -
J: TRBJ1-5
DNA: TGCGCCAGCAGCTTAGTCCCAGATAGCAATCAGCCCCAGCATTTT
CDR3: CASSLVPDSNQPQHF

V: TRBV5-4
D: TRBD1
size: -
J: TRBJ1-2
DNA: TGTGCCAGCAGCCGCGCCGGACAGGGGCTTCAGGGTGATACCTTC
CDR3: CASSRAGQGLQGDTF

V: TRBV6-1
D: TRBD2
size: -
J: TRBJ2-5
DNA: TGTGCCAGCAGTGAAGGGGTAGCGGGGCTCTTTTGGGAGACCCAGTACTTC
CDR3: CASSEGVAGLFWETQYF

V: TRBV4-1
D: -
size: -
J: TRBJ1-5
DNA: TGCGCCAGCAGACAAGCAATGGGAGGGATAGGAAATCAGCCCCAGCATTTT
CDR3: CASRQAMGGIGNQPQHF

V: TRBV19
D: -
size: -
J: TRBJ1-5
DNA: TGTGCCAGTAGTATCCCGCGGAGCAATCAGCCCCAGCATTTT
CDR3: CASSIPRSNQPQHF

V: TRBV5-4
D: -
size: -
J: TRBJ1-1
DNA: TGTGCCAGCAGCTTGGAACTTGGTGAAGCTTTCTTT
CDR3: CASSLELGEAFF

V: TRBV5-4
D: -
size: -
J: TRBJ1-2
DNA: TGTGCCAGCAGCCAAAGCCCGACAGGCAACTATGGCTACACCTTC
CDR3: CASSQSPTGNYGYTF

V: TRBV9
D: TRBD2
size: -
J: TRBJ2-7
DNA: TGTGCCAGCAGCGCCTTTACCTCTAGCGGGGGGCCCACCTACGAGCAGTACTTC
CDR3: CASSAFTSSGGPTYEQYF